This record covers a single T cell receptor (beta chain). Its specificity is unknown. The DNA is omitted, as the CDR3 cannot be located on it reliably, and the CDR3 follows TCRdb's listing. The data were taken from a study of blood T cells in healthy people across ages. Whole-study context: For every two T cells, template switching captured about one barcoded beta molecule.

Overall study results and limits: Strong correlation was found linking TCR beta diversity to naive T cell percentage. Estimates based on one million T cells were treated as lower bounds. Observed TCR beta diversity per million T cells went down as age went up. This fall followed a roughly linear course with age.

Sample-barcoded 5' priming and a J-beta primer mix drove a second PCR of roughly 6 to 12 cycles. TCRdb re-called the 5' RACE reads with MiXCR, one entry per CDR3 protein. The table lists roughly 1.4 million distinct CDR3 sequences, approximately 59% of them singletons, with roughly 6.3% in the top ten. The source is a young man in good health. Material: blood.

CDR3 sequence: CASSLEVGEQFFGPGEIQPQHF. This rearrangement joins TRBV11-2 to TRBJ1-5; TRBD1 was called by the table and not checked on the DNA. Both ends counted, the CDR3 spans 22 residues. CDR1 and CDR2 (germline): SGHAT, FQNNGV.